The source of this T cell receptor (beta chain) is a study of CD8 T cells in Susac syndrome. This CDR3 comprises 14 residues. Germline-derived CDR1 and CDR2 are SEHNR and FQNEAQ (reference sequence). The V and J ends lost 1 base and 4 bases respectively, with 7 bases between them. The RNA, about 0.45 to 1 ug, was put through reverse transcription using random hexamers. By means of immunoSEQ multiplex PCR, TCR beta CDR3 spanning 54 Vbeta and 13 Jbeta underwent amplification. Using its own MiXCR run on the immunoSEQ multiplex PCR reads, TCRdb lists one record per CDR3 protein. In the table there are tens of thousands of distinct CDR3 sequences, 85% to 95% of which are singletons. Healthy donors formed controls matched for age and sex. The CD8+ and CD4+ T cells were isolated magnetically using a negative isolation approach, whereas the TEMRA cells were enriched by FACS.

The sequence came from a human donor in good health. Material: CD8+ T cells from PBMCs. V usage is TRBV7-9 and J usage is TRBJ2-2; tentative D call: TRBD1 (5 bases). CDR3 sequence (DNA): TGTGCCAGCAGCTTAGTCCAGGGCACCGGGGAGCTGTTTTTT. Its protein is CASSLVQGTGELFF.